The next 32 T cell receptor beta chains were all read from a single sample in a study of T cell changes during pregnancy in multiple sclerosis. Some clones are missing from TCRdb's copy, which holds only in-frame ones; the method was immunoSEQ multiplex PCR. This sample has roughly 97,000 clones, with about nine tenths found just once. Source: peripheral blood, taken in the second trimester of pregnancy. Receptors originate from a female donor in good health, enrolled as a control in a pregnancy study.

The rearrangement uses TRBV2 and TRBJ2-1, with TRBD2 matching 10 bases. V trimming: 6 bases; J trimming: 4 bases; junction bases outside the gene matches: 18. Germline assignment: CDR1 SNHLY and CDR2 FYNNEI. The CDR3 runs 19 residues. The DNA of the CDR3 is TGTGCCAGCAGGGGGATAGGGGGACTAGCGCTGGCGGGGTACAATGAGCAGTTCTTC. Encoded protein: CASRGIGGLALAGYNEQFF.

The V call is TRBV6-5, the J call TRBJ1-2; a possible D gene is TRBD1 (6 bases). This CDR3 has 13 amino acids. The ends were cut back, 6 bases at V and 5 bases at J, with 13 bases in the middle. Germline loops: CDR1 MNHEY, CDR2 SVGAGI. The CDR3 sequence: CASRRGGGYGYTF. The CDR3 bases are TGTGCCAGCAGGAGGGGGGGAGGGTATGGCTACACCTTC.

The chain has TRBV5-1 and TRBJ2-2; 9 nucleotides align to TRBD1. The V gene end was trimmed by 2 bases and the J gene end by 5 bases; junction bases not matched to a gene: 16. This CDR3 contains 19 residues. CDR1 SGHRS and CDR2 YFSETQ come from the germline V gene. CDR3 in DNA: TGCGCCAGCAGCTTCCGCGGTGAGGTCGGACAGGGGAGAACCGGGGAGCTGTTTTTT. This translates into CASSFRGEVGQGRTGELFF.

The rearrangement links TRBV5-4 to TRBJ2-7; possible D gene TRBD1, 6 bases. This CDR3 region has 13 residues. CDR1 and CDR2 from the germline V gene are SGHNT and YYREEE (reference sequence). The V gene lost 4 bases and the J gene lost 9 bases, with 17 bases spanning the gap. This chain's CDR3 is CASSISGTPPQYF. CDR3 DNA sequence: TGTGCCAGCAGCATTTCCGGGACACCGCCGCAGTACTTC.

The rearrangement joins TRBV4-3 to TRBJ2-1; TRBD2 matches 10 bases. With 4 bases clipped from V and 6 bases from J, the junction kept 12 bases outside the gene matches. The length of the CDR3 is 17 residues. CDR1 is LGHNA and CDR2 is YSLEER in the germline V gene. As DNA, the CDR3 is TGCGCCAGCAGCCTACAATGGCAAGCGGGAGGGCTCAATGAGCAGTTCTTC. Encoded protein: CASSLQWQAGGLNEQFF.

The V gene is TRBV28, the J gene TRBJ2-2; D might be TRBD1 (5 bases). The CDR3 has 14 amino acids. CDR1 is MDHEN and CDR2 is SYDVKM in the germline V gene. V gave up 3 bases and J gave up 6 bases, with 11 bases separating them. In nucleotides, the CDR3 is TGTGCCAGCAGTTTCAGGGAAGGCGCCGGGGAGCTGTTTTTT. Its translation: CASSFREGAGELFF.

The J gene is TRBJ1-2, the V gene TRBV7-9, with a tentative D call TRBD1 (6 bases). Germline-derived CDR1 and CDR2 are SEHNR and FQNEAQ (reference sequence). V shed 5 bases and J shed 4 bases, with 11 bases lying between them. The CDR3 has 13 amino acids. The CDR3 reads CASSQQGPYGYTF. The DNA of the CDR3 is TGTGCCAGCAGCCAACAGGGTCCCTATGGCTACACCTTC.

V and J are TRBV7-9 and TRBJ2-1; 12 nucleotides match TRBD2. The CDR3 runs to 17 residues. V lost 3 bases to trimming and J lost 8 bases; unmatched junction nucleotides: 11. Germline CDR1 reads SEHNR; CDR2 reads FQNEAQ (reference sequence). The CDR3 sequence: CASSLPVLAGGLDEQFF. The CDR3 DNA follows: TGTGCCAGCAGCTTGCCGGTGCTAGCGGGGGGGTTGGATGAGCAGTTCTTC.

The chain combines TRBV6-1 with TRBJ2-1; maybe TRBD2 (7 bases). The CDR3 contains 13 residues. V was pared by 10 bases and J by 8 bases, with 18 bases between. In germline, CDR1 is MNHNS, CDR2 SASEGT. CDR3 sequence: CAILRGAVDEQFF. CDR3 DNA: TGTGCCATCTTACGGGGGGCCGTGGATGAGCAGTTCTTC.

The chain combines TRBV28 with TRBJ1-2, with TRBD1 as a possible D gene (5 bases). Germline loops: CDR1 MDHEN, CDR2 SYDVKM. The length of the CDR3 is 12 residues. This CDR3 is CVWQGGNYGYTF. Here the CDR3 DNA reads TGTGTTTGGCAGGGCGGTAACTATGGCTACACCTTC.

The J gene is TRBJ2-3, the V gene TRBV11-1, with D tentatively TRBD2 (6 bases). This CDR3 is built from 16 residues. Trimming stripped 3 bases from V and 2 bases from J, with 15 bases between. Germline CDR1 and CDR2: SGHAT and FQDESV (reference sequence). The CDR3 loop is CASSFRDSTNTDTQYF. Written as DNA, the CDR3 is TGTGCCAGCAGCTTCCGGGACTCTACCAACACAGATACGCAGTATTTT.

This sequence joins TRBV4-3 and TRBJ1-4, with unresolved D. CDR3 length: 15 residues. CDR1 is LGHNA, CDR2 YSLEER, per germline. V was trimmed by 0 bases and J by 5 bases, leaving 10 bases between them. For the CDR3, the DNA is TGCGCCAGCAGCCAAGATCGGGGAATAAATGAAAAACTGTTTTTT. Translating it yields CASSQDRGINEKLFF.

The genes are TRBV4-1 and TRBJ2-1; TRBD2 aligns across 9 bases. The CDR3 has 15 amino acids. V was pared by 4 bases and J by 7 bases, with 8 bases of the junction left unmatched. From germline, CDR1 is MGHRA and CDR2 YSYEKL. The CDR3 protein is CASSRSSGVLNEQFF. In nucleotides, the CDR3 is TGCGCCAGCAGCCGATCTAGCGGGGTACTTAATGAGCAGTTCTTC.

The genes are TRBV28 and TRBJ2-7; D may be TRBD2 (5 bases). Trimming stripped 5 bases from V and 6 bases from J, with 23 bases between. The CDR3 loop spans 16 amino acids. Looked up from germline, CDR1 is MDHEN and CDR2 is SYDVKM. The CDR3 DNA reads as TGTGCCAGCAGTACCCCCGGGAAACCTTACTCGGGCGAGCAGTACTTC. It yields the protein CASSTPGKPYSGEQYF. The variable domain in full, with the rest retrieved from reference TRBV28 and TRBJ2-7, is DVKVTQSSRYLVKRTGEKVFLECVQDMDHENMFWYRQDPGLGLRLIYFSYDVKMKEKGDIPEGYSVSREKKERFSLILESASTNQTSMYLCASSTPGKPYSGEQYFGPGTRLTVT.

The J gene is TRBJ2-1, the V gene TRBV20-1; no reliable D call. Trimming removed 5 bases from V and 7 bases from J, with 6 bases in between. This CDR3 has 10 residues. Germline V gives CDR1 DFQATT, CDR2 SNEGSKA (reference sequence). CDR3 amino acids: CSAFQNEQFF. The DNA of the CDR3 is TGCAGTGCTTTCCAGAATGAGCAGTTCTTC.

CDR3 in DNA: TGCGCCAGCAGTCGGACTAGCGAGGCCGGGGAGCTGTTTTTT. This sequence encodes CASSRTSEAGELFF. The chain is built from TRBV10-1 and TRBJ2-2; 9 bases are a match to TRBD2. Germline lookup yields CDR1 WNHNN and CDR2 SYGVQD (reference sequence). The CDR3 totals 14 residues. The V and J ends lost 5 bases and 6 bases, in that order; junction bases with no gene match: 4.

This chain joins TRBV5-6 and TRBJ2-3; 8 bases map to TRBD2. V was clipped by 4 bases and J by 2 bases; unmatched bases: 9. Germline loops: CDR1 SGHDT, CDR2 YYEEEE. The CDR3 extends over 16 amino acids. Written as DNA, the CDR3 is TGTGCCAGCAGCCTGTGGGCTAGCGGGTCCACAGATACGCAGTATTTT. It translates to CASSLWASGSTDTQYF.

This chain joins TRBV27 and TRBJ2-2; a weak D match, TRBD1 (6 bases). Trimming left V 4 bases short and J 0 bases short, with 6 bases between. Germline CDR1 is MNHEY and CDR2 is SMNVEV (reference sequence). The CDR3 runs to 14 residues. The CDR3 DNA sequence: TGTGCCAGCAGTTGGACAGCGAACACCGGGGAGCTGTTTTTT. Protein sequence: CASSWTANTGELFF.

This rearrangement joins TRBV7-8 to TRBJ1-5, with 8 bases lining up with TRBD1. V lost 5 bases and J lost 6; bases outside the gene matches: 12. Germline assignment: CDR1 SGHVS and CDR2 FQNEAQ. The CDR3 runs to 16 residues. CDR3 bases: TGTGCCAGCAGCGCATACCGACAGGGGACAGGTCAGCCCCAGCATTTT. Amino acids: CASSAYRQGTGQPQHF.

The rearrangement links TRBV7-2 to TRBJ1-4; TRBD1 aligns across 7 bases. There are 16 residues in the CDR3. The trim removed 5 bases at V and 6 bases at J, leaving 12 bases unmatched. From germline, CDR1 is SGHTA and CDR2 FQGNSA. For the CDR3, the DNA is TGTGCCAGCAGCCCGCGGTCCGGGACAGTAGATGAAAAACTGTTTTTT. It codes for CASSPRSGTVDEKLFF.

The V and J genes are TRBV2 and TRBJ2-1, with D hard to call. Germline CDR1 and CDR2: SNHLY and FYNNEI. The CDR3 contains 15 residues. Trimming took off 6 bases at V and 10 bases at J, with 22 bases between the two ends. In DNA form, the CDR3 reads TGTGCCAGCAGGGCTTTGGTAGCTACGTTTGGGGAGCAGTTCTTC. It is translated as CASRALVATFGEQFF.

The chain recombines TRBV4-1 with TRBJ1-2; D is undetermined. CDR1 and CDR2 from the germline V gene are MGHRA and YSYEKL. The CDR3 totals 15 residues. Trimming took 0 bases from V and 4 from J, leaving 12 bases between them. The CDR3 reads CASSQDLPSSYGYTF. The CDR3, as DNA: TGCGCCAGCAGCCAAGATCTACCGAGCTCCTATGGCTACACCTTC.

The rearrangement joins TRBV5-4 to TRBJ1-2, with 7 bases lining up with TRBD1. This CDR3 spans 14 amino acids. V lost 9 bases to trimming and J lost 3 bases; unmatched junction nucleotides: 11. Germline V lookup: CDR1 SGHNT, CDR2 YYREEE (reference sequence). The CDR3 DNA reads TGTGCCACCCCCATTTCGGGGACAGACTATGGCTACACCTTC. Translation: CATPISGTDYGYTF.

The chain combines TRBV11-2 with TRBJ1-1; D possibly corresponds to TRBD1 (6 bases). Germline V gene lookup returns CDR1 SGHAT and CDR2 FQNNGV. The length of the CDR3 is 13 residues. The germline V and J ends were trimmed by 3 bases and 6 bases, with 11 bases remaining between them. CDR3 bases: TGTGCCAGCAGCTTCAGGACAGCCTCTGAAGCTTTCTTT. Encoded protein: CASSFRTASEAFF.

The chain combines TRBV7-2 with TRBJ2-3, with 12 bases lining up with TRBD2. CDR1 SGHTA and CDR2 FQGNSA come from the germline V gene. The CDR3 totals 15 residues. V lost 2 bases and J lost 6; bases outside the gene matches: 3. The chain's CDR3 is CASSLSLAGGDTQYF. Here the CDR3 DNA reads TGTGCCAGCAGCTTATCGCTAGCGGGAGGGGATACGCAGTATTTT.

The gene calls are TRBV6-1 and TRBJ1-2; TRBD1 aligns across 7 bases. With 4 bases clipped from V and 8 bases from J, the junction kept 7 bases outside the gene matches. CDR3 size: 13 residues. Germline values: CDR1 MNHNS, CDR2 SASEGT. CDR3 nucleotide sequence: TGTGCCAGCAGTGCCCGGGACAGAAGAGGCTACACCTTC. It specifies CASSARDRRGYTF.

A few counts support this clone. V is TRBV29-1 and J is TRBJ1-1, with a weak D call TRBD1 (5 bases). V shed 4 bases and J shed 11 bases, with 20 bases lying between them. Germline CDR1 reads SQVTM; CDR2 reads ANQGSEA. This CDR3 region has 13 residues. The CDR3 loop reads CSVVIRDGGAAFF. The CDR3 DNA is TGCAGCGTTGTTATCCGAGACGGGGGAGCGGCTTTCTTT.

The V gene is TRBV5-1, the J gene TRBJ2-2; 8 nucleotides agree with TRBD1. CDR1 is SGHRS, CDR2 YFSETQ, per germline. With 0 bases clipped from V and 3 bases from J, the junction kept 1 base outside the gene matches. The CDR3 runs to 15 residues. CDR3 nucleotides: TGCGCCAGCAGCTTGGTGACAGGGGACACCGGGGAGCTGTTTTTT. Its protein product is CASSLVTGDTGELFF.

The chain carries TRBV11-2 and TRBJ2-7, with 8 bases lining up with TRBD1. The germline gives CDR1 SGHAT, CDR2 FQNNGV. Trimming cost V 7 bases and J 7 bases; bases outside gene matches: 6. The CDR3 runs 12 residues. The CDR3 here is CASTQGAWEQYF. The CDR3 nucleotides are TGTGCCAGCACCCAGGGGGCGTGGGAGCAGTACTTC.

The chain carries TRBV4-1 and TRBJ1-2, with D possibly being TRBD1 (5 bases). CDR1 and CDR2 from the germline V gene are MGHRA and YSYEKL. Trimming stripped 0 bases from V and 3 bases from J, with 11 bases between. The CDR3 sequence is 15 residues long. CDR3 sequence (DNA): TGCGCCAGCAGCCAAGATGGCAGGGAGGACTATGGCTACACCTTC. Its protein is CASSQDGREDYGYTF.

The rearrangement uses TRBV6-5 and TRBJ2-7; the match to TRBD1 covers 9 bases. The CDR3 contains 16 residues. The germline V gene has CDR1 MNHEY and CDR2 SVGAGI. The junction had 5 bases not matched to a gene; V was cut back by 0 bases and J by 2 bases. CDR3 bases: TGTGCCAGCAGTTACTCGTTGGGGACAGGGCCCTACGAGCAGTACTTC. As protein: CASSYSLGTGPYEQYF.

The chain combines TRBV7-6 with TRBJ2-1, with D possibly being TRBD1 (5 bases). The CDR3 runs to 16 residues. Germline CDR1 reads SGHVS; CDR2 reads FNYEAQ. The ends were cut back, 1 base at V and 4 bases at J, with 14 bases in the middle. The CDR3: CASSLGPRQQYNEQFF. In nucleotides, the CDR3 is TGTGCCAGCAGCTTAGGCCCCCGACAGCAGTACAATGAGCAGTTCTTC.